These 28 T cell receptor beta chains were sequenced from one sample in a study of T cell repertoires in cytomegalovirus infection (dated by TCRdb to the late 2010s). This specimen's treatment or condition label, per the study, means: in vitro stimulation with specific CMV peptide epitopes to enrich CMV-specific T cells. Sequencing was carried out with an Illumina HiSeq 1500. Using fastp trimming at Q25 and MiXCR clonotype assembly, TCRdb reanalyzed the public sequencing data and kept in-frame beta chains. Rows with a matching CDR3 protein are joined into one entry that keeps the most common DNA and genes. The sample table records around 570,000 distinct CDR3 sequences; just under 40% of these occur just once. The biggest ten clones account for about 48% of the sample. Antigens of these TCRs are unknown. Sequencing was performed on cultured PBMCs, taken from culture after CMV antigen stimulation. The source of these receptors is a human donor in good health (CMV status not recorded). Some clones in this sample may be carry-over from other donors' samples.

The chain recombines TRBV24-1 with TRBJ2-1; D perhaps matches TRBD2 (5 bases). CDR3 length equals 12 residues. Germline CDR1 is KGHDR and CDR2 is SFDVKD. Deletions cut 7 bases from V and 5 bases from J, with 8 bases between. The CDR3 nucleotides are TGTGCCACCAGAGCGGCGAACAATGAGCAGTTCTTC. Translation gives CATRAANNEQFF.

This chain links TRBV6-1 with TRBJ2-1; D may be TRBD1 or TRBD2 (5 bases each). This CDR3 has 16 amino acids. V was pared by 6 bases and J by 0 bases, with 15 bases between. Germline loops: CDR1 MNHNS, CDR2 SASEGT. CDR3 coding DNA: TGTGCCAGCAGAAGGGACCAGCGATACTCCTACAATGAGCAGTTCTTC. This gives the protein CASRRDQRYSYNEQFF.

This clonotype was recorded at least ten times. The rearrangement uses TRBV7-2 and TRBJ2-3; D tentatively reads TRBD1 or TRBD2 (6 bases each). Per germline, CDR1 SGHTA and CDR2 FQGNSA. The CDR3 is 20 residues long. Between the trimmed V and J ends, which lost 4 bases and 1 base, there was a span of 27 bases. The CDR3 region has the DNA TGTGCCAGCAGCTCCCCGGTATACGGGACTCAGAAGGGGGGCACAGATACGCAGTATTTT. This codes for CASSSPVYGTQKGGTDTQYF.

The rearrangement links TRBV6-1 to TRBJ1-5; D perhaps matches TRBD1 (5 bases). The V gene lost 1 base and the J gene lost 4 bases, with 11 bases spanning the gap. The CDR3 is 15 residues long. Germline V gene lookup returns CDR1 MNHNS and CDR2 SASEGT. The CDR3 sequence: CASSEDWGTNQPQHF. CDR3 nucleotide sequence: TGTGCCAGCAGTGAAGACTGGGGGACGAATCAGCCCCAGCATTTT.

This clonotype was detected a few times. DNA of the CDR3: TGTGCCAGCAGCACTCAAATACCGAGGGGCTACACCTTC. The encoded protein is CASSTQIPRGYTF. The chain couples TRBV7-8 to TRBJ1-2; D call uncertain. Germline lookup yields CDR1 SGHVS and CDR2 FQNEAQ. The V end was cut by 5 bases, the J end by 8 bases, with 15 bases between. This CDR3 is built from 13 residues.

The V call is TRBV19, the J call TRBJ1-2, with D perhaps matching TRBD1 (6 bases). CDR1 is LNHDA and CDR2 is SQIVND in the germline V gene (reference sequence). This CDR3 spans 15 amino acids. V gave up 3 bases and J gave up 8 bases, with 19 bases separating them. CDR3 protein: CASSIGQARGRGYTF. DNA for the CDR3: TGTGCCAGTAGTATTGGCCAGGCCAGGGGACGCGGCTACACCTTC.

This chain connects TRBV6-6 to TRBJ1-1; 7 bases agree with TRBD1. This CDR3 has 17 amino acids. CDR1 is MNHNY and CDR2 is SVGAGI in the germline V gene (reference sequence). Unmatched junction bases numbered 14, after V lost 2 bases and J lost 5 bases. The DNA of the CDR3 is TGTGCCAGCAGTTACCTAGCGGGACAGACGGTGGGGACTGAAGCTTTCTTT. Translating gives CASSYLAGQTVGTEAFF.

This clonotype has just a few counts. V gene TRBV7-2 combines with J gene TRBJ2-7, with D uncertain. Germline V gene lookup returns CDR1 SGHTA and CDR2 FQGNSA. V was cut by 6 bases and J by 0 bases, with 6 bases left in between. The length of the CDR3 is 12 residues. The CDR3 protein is CASSPISYEQYF. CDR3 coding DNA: TGTGCCAGCAGTCCTATCTCCTACGAGCAGTACTTC.

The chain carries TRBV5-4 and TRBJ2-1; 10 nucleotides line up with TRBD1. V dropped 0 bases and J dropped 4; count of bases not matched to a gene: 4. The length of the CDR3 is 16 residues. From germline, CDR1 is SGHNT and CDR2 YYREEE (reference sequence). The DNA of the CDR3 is TGTGCCAGCAGCTTGGCCGGGGGACAGGGGTACAATGAGCAGTTCTTC. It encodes CASSLAGGQGYNEQFF.

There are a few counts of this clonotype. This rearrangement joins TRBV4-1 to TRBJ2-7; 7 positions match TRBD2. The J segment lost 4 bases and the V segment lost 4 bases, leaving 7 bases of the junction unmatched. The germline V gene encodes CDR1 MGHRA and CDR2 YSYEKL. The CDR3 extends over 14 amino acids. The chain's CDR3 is CASSPTQGGYEQYF. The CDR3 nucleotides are TGCGCCAGCAGCCCTACCCAGGGAGGGTACGAGCAGTACTTC.

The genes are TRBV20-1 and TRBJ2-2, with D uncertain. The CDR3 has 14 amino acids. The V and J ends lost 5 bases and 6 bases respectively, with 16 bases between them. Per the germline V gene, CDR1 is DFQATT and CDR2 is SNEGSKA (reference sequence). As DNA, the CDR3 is TGCAGTGCTTCCTTACTCGGGCCTTCCGGGGAGCTGTTTTTT. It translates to CSASLLGPSGELFF.

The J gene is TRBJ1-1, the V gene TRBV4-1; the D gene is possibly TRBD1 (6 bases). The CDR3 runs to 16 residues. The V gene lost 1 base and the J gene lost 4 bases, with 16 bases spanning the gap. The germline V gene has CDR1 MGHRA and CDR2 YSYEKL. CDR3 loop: CASSQGQAFGSTEAFF. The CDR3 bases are TGCGCCAGCAGCCAAGGACAGGCATTCGGTAGCACTGAAGCTTTCTTT.

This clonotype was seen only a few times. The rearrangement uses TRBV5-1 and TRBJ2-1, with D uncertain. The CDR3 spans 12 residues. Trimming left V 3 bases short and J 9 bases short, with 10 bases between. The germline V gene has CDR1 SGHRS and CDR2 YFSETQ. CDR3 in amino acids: CASSSTLSEQFF. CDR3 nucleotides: TGCGCCAGCAGCTCCACCTTGAGTGAGCAGTTCTTC.

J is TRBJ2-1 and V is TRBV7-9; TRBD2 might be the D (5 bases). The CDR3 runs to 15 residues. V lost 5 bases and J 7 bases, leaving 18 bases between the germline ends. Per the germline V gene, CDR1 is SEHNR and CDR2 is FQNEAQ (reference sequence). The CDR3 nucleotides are TGTGCCAGCAGCCCTCAAGGATTTGGGAGTAATGAGCAGTTCTTC. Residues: CASSPQGFGSNEQFF.

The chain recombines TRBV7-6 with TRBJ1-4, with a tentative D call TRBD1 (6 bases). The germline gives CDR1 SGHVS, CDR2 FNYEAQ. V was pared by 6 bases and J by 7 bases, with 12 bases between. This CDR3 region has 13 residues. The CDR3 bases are TGTGCCAGCAGAGCACAGGGAGCTGAAAAACTGTTTTTT. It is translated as CASRAQGAEKLFF. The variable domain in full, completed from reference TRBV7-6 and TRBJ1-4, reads GAGVSQSPRYKVTKRGQDVALRCDPISGHVSLYWYRQALGQGPEFLTYFNYEAQQDKSGLPNDRFSAERPEGSISTLTIQRTEQRDSAMYRCASRAQGAEKLFFGSGTQLSVL.

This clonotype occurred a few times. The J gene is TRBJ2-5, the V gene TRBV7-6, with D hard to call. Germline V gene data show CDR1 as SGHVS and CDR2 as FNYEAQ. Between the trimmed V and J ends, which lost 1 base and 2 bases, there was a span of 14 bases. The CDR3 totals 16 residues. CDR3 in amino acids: CASSLGSGMGQETQYF. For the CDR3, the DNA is TGTGCCAGCAGCTTAGGAAGTGGCATGGGGCAAGAGACCCAGTACTTC.

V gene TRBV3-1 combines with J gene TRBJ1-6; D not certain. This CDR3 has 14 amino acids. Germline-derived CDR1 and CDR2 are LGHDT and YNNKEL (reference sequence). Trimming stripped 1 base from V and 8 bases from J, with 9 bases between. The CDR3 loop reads CASSQGAGDSPLHF. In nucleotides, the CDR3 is TGTGCCAGCAGCCAAGGGGCAGGTGATTCACCCCTCCACTTT.

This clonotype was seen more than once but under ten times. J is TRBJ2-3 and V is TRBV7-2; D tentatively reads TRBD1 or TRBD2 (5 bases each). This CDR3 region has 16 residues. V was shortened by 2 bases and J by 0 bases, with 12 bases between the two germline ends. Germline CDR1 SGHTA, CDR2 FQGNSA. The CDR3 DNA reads TGTGCCAGCAGCTTACGTGGGGGACCTAGCACAGATACGCAGTATTTT. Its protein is CASSLRGGPSTDTQYF.

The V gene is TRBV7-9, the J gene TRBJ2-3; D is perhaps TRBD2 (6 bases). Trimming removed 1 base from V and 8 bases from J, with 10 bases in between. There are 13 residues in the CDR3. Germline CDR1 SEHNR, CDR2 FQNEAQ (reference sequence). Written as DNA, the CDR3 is TGTGCCAGCAGCTTAGAGGCGGGGCGTACGCAGTATTTT. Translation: CASSLEAGRTQYF.

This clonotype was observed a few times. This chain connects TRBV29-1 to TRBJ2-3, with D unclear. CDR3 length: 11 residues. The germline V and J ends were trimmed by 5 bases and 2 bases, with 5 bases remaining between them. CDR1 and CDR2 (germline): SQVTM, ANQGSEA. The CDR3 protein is CSVMNTDTQYF. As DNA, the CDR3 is TGCAGCGTTATGAACACAGATACGCAGTATTTT.

CDR3 nucleotides: TGTGCCAGCAGTGAATGGGAGGGAACGGGAGCGGCGGGGAATGAGCAGTTCTTC. Protein product: CASSEWEGTGAAGNEQFF. The chain combines TRBV25-1 with TRBJ2-1; 7 bases line up with TRBD2. Germline V gene sequence: CDR1 MGHDK, CDR2 SYGVNS. This CDR3 is 18 amino acids long. Losses at the gene ends were 1 base for V and 7 bases for J; bases not matched to a gene: 16.

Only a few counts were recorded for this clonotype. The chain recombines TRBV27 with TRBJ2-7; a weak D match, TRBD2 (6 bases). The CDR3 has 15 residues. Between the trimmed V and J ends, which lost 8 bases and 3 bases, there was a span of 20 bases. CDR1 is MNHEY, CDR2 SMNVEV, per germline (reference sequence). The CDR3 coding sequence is TGTGCCAGCCGACCCCATACTAGCTCAATCTACGAGCAGTACTTC. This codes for CASRPHTSSIYEQYF.

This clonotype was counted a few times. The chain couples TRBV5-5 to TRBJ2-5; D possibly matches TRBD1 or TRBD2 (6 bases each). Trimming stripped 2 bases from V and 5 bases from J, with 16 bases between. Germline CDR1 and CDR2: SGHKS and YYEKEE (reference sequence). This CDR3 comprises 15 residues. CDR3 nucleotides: TGTGCCAGCAGCTTCGAGGGGGTGGAGGGGGAGACCCAGTACTTC. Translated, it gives CASSFEGVEGETQYF. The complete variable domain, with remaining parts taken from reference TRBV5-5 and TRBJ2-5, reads DAGVTQSPTHLIKTRGQQVTLRCSPISGHKSVSWYQQVLGQGPQFIFQYYEKEERGRGNFPDRFSARQFPNYSSELNVNALLLGDSALYLCASSFEGVEGETQYFGPGTRLLVL.

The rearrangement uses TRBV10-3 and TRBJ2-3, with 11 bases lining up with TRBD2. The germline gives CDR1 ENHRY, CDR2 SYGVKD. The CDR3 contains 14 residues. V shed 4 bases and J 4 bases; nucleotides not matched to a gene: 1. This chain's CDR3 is CAISVAGGADTQYF. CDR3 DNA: TGTGCCATCAGTGTAGCGGGAGGGGCAGATACGCAGTATTTT.

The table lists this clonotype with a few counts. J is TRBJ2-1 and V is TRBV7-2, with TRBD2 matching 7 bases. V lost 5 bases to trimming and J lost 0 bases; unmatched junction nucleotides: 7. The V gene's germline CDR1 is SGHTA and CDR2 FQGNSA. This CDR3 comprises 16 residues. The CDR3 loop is CASSAAGGSSYNEQFF. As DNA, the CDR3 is TGTGCCAGCAGCGCAGCGGGCGGGAGCTCCTACAATGAGCAGTTCTTC. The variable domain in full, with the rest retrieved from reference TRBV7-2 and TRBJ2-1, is GAGVSQSPSNKVTEKGKDVELRCDPISGHTALYWYRQSLGQGLEFLIYFQGNSAPDKSGLPSDRFSAERTGGSVSTLTIQRTQQEDSAVYLCASSAAGGSSYNEQFFGPGTRLTVL.

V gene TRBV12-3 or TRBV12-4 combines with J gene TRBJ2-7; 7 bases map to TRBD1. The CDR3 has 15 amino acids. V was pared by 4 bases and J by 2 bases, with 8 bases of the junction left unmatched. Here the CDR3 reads CASSWGDRVAYEQYF. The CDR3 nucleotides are TGTGCCAGCAGTTGGGGTGACAGGGTTGCCTACGAGCAGTACTTC.

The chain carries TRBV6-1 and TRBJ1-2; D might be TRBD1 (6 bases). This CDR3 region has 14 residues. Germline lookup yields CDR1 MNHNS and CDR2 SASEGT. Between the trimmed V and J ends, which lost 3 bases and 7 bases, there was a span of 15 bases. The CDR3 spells CASSEVRGTSGYTF. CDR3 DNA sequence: TGTGCCAGCAGTGAGGTGAGGGGGACGTCTGGCTACACCTTC.

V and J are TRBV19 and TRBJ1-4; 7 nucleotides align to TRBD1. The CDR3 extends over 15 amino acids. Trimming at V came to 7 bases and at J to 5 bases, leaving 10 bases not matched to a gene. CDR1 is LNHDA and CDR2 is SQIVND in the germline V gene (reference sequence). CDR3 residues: CASTLRTGSNEKLFF. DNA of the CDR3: TGTGCCAGTACCCTGAGGACAGGTTCCAATGAAAAACTGTTTTTT.